The clone carrying this T cell receptor beta chain was seen only a few times. What it binds is unknown. V gave up 1 base and J gave up 2 bases; unmatched junction bases: 12. The CDR3 sequence is 20 residues long. Germline V gene sequence: CDR1 KGHDR, CDR2 SFDVKD. The data stem from a study of T cell repertoires in cytomegalovirus infection. In the study overall: It can be stated that public TCR beta signatures indicated CMV infection as well as a matching HLA type. Findings and caveats of the study: CMV-specific TCR beta clonotypes restricted by HLA-C were the ones dominating the ex vivo response.

TCRdb re-called the reads with MiXCR, one entry per CDR3 protein. The sample records just under 300,000 distinct CDR3 sequences, roughly a tenth being singletons. The sample comprised PBMCs. The receptor comes from a human donor in good health (CMV status not recorded). Some clones in this sample may be carry-over from other donors' samples. This chain connects TRBV24-1 to TRBJ2-3, with 12 bases that match TRBD1. The CDR3 loop reads CATSDFGQMGTGGFTDTQYF. CDR3 DNA: TGTGCCACCAGTGATTTCGGCCAGATGGGGACAGGGGGCTTCACAGATACGCAGTATTTT.